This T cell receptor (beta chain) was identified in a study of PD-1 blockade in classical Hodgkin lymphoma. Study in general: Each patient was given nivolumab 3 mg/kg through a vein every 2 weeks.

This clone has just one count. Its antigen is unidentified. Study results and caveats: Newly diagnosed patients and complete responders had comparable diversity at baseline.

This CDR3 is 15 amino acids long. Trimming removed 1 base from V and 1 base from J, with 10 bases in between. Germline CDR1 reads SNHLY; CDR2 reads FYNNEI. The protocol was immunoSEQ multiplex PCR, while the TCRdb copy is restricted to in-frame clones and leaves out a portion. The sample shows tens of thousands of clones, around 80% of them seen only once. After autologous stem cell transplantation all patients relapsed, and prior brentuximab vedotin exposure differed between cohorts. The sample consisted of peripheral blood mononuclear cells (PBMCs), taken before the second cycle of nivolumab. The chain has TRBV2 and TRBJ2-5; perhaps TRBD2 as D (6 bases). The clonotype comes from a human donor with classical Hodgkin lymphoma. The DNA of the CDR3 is TGTGCCAGCAGTGAAGAGGGACTTCTCCAAGAGACCCAGTACTTC. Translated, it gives CASSEEGLLQETQYF.